This TCR beta chain is drawn from a study of blood T cell repertoires in COVID-19. Methods used by the authors: Amplification of reference gene primers was used by the study to estimate nucleated cell counts. Clones were read by immunoSEQ multiplex PCR, and TCRdb kept only the in-frame ones, dropping some. That table gives V, J and clone size, and the DNA gave D and trimming. The sample consists of roughly 16,000 clones, 70% to 90% of them appearing once. The receptor was isolated from a human donor in a cohort sampled during active COVID-19. Specimen: peripheral blood.

In DNA form, the CDR3 reads TGTGCCAGCAGCTCAAGACAGGGGGCTGAAGCTTTCTTT. This sequence encodes CASSSRQGAEAFF. The chain recombines TRBV7-6 with TRBJ1-1; 9 bases are a match to TRBD1. The CDR3 contains 13 residues. The germline gives CDR1 SGHVS, CDR2 FNYEAQ. The V segment lost 4 bases and the J segment 6 bases; nucleotides outside the gene matches: 3.